Below are 25 T cell receptor beta chains sequenced from a single sample in a study of T-cell reconstitution after alpha-beta-depleted transplantation in children (dated by TCRdb to 2016 to 2018). The treatment or condition label here, explained by the study, means: allogeneic hematopoietic cell transplantation with graft depleted of TCRalphabeta T cells and CD19 B cells. Library method: PCR. Data came from an Illumina HiSeq 2500. TCR libraries were prepared with molecular barcoding, using unique molecular identifiers to normalize TCRbeta repertoire quantification. Starting from the raw public reads, TCRdb applied fastp trimming at Q25, assembled clones with MiXCR and retained in-frame beta chains. Identical CDR3 protein sequences are pooled into one entry, listed with their most common genes and DNA. The sample table contains hundreds of thousands of distinct CDR3 sequences; only one count was recorded for around 13% of them. The ten largest account for 0.79% of the sample.

The sequenced sample was PBMCs, obtained before TCRalphabeta/CD19-depleted stem cell transplant. Receptors were obtained from a girl aged 2-10 years with congenital amegakaryocytic thrombocytopenia, due to receive a stem cell transplant.

This clonotype was detected ten times or more. The chain links TRBV5-6 to TRBJ2-1, with 10 bases lining up with TRBD2. This CDR3 is 17 amino acids long. CDR1 is SGHDT, CDR2 YYEEEE, per germline. Unmatched junction bases numbered 13, after V lost 5 bases and J lost 5 bases. CDR3 coding DNA: TGTGCCAGCAGTTGGACTAGCGGAGAGAGGTGGGACAATGAGCAGTTCTTC. Translation: CASSWTSGERWDNEQFF.

This clonotype was seen many times. The chain is built from TRBV4-1 and TRBJ2-1, with TRBD1 matching over 8 bases. The CDR3 sequence is 15 residues long. The germline V gene has CDR1 MGHRA and CDR2 YSYEKL. V trimming: 6 bases; J trimming: 3 bases; junction bases outside the gene matches: 7. In nucleotides, the CDR3 is TGCGCCAGCAGGCCTGGACAGGGAGTCTACAATGAGCAGTTCTTC. This translates into CASRPGQGVYNEQFF.

The chain combines TRBV11-2 with TRBJ2-1, with TRBD2 as a possible D gene (6 bases). The CDR3 covers 14 residues. The ends were cut back, 0 bases at V and 8 bases at J, with 11 bases in the middle. Germline V CDR1 and CDR2: SGHAT, FQNNGV. The DNA of the CDR3 is TGTGCCAGCAGCTTAGAAGTAGCGGACCATGAGCAGTTCTTC. Amino acids: CASSLEVADHEQFF.

This clonotype has just a few counts. J is TRBJ1-2 and V is TRBV5-1; TRBD1 is a possible D gene (6 bases). Trimming removed 0 bases from V and 4 bases from J, with 13 bases in between. The CDR3 length is 15 residues. The germline V gene encodes CDR1 SGHRS and CDR2 YFSETQ. The CDR3, as DNA: TGCGCCAGCAGCTTGGAACCGGGACACCGCTATGGCTACACCTTC. It encodes CASSLEPGHRYGYTF.

The chain couples TRBV19 to TRBJ2-1; TRBD2 might be the D (5 bases). The V and J ends lost 5 bases and 5 bases respectively, with 19 bases between them. The CDR3 covers 16 residues. Germline assignment: CDR1 LNHDA and CDR2 SQIVND (reference sequence). The CDR3, as DNA: TGTGCCAGTAGTCCTTTTGTGATTAGCGAGGACAATGAGCAGTTCTTC. Translated, it gives CASSPFVISEDNEQFF.

The rearrangement uses TRBV28 and TRBJ2-7, with a weak D call TRBD1 (6 bases). V gave up 4 bases and J gave up 7 bases, with 20 bases separating them. The CDR3 is made up of 15 amino acids. Germline-derived CDR1 and CDR2 are MDHEN and SYDVKM. The CDR3 is CASSSRDTPNGEQYF. As DNA, the CDR3 is TGTGCCAGCAGTTCCCGGGACACCCCTAATGGGGAGCAGTACTTC.

This clonotype came up many times. The V gene is TRBV10-3, the J gene TRBJ1-5; a weak D match, TRBD1 (6 bases). The V gene's germline CDR1 is ENHRY and CDR2 SYGVKD. V lost 0 bases to trimming and J lost 4 bases, with 10 bases between them. This CDR3 spans 15 amino acids. This CDR3 is CAISESGGGNQPQHF. The CDR3 coding sequence is TGTGCCATCAGTGAGTCAGGGGGTGGAAATCAGCCCCAGCATTTT.

There are a few counts of this clonotype. The V and J genes are TRBV6-1 and TRBJ2-1, with D perhaps matching TRBD2 (6 bases). V was cut by 7 bases and J by 6 bases, with 25 bases left in between. Per germline, CDR1 MNHNS and CDR2 SASEGT. CDR3 length: 17 residues. CDR3 region: CASTKGRGIGIVNEQFF. The CDR3 bases are TGTGCCAGCACCAAGGGGCGGGGAATTGGTATCGTCAATGAGCAGTTCTTC.

This clonotype was seen only a few times. The chain employs TRBV2 and TRBJ1-1; TRBD1 might be the D (6 bases). Germline V lookup: CDR1 SNHLY, CDR2 FYNNEI. The CDR3 has 14 residues. Trimming cost V 6 bases and J 3 bases, with 14 bases left between them. The CDR3 sequence is CASRSRGGHTEAFF. CDR3 nucleotide sequence: TGTGCCAGCAGAAGTAGGGGGGGGCACACTGAAGCTTTCTTT.

This clonotype was counted ten times or more. This rearrangement joins TRBV20-1 to TRBJ2-3; TRBD2 agrees at 11 bases. Losses at the gene ends were 5 bases for V and 4 bases for J; bases not matched to a gene: 8. This CDR3 has 15 residues. Germline assignment: CDR1 DFQATT and CDR2 SNEGSKA (reference sequence). The DNA for the CDR3 is TGCAGTGCTCCCCCGGGACTAGCGGCCTCAGATACGCAGTATTTT. Amino acid sequence: CSAPPGLAASDTQYF.

The table lists this clonotype with many counts. The chain uses TRBV5-1 and TRBJ1-2; 7 bases line up with TRBD1. This CDR3 spans 13 amino acids. The junction had 7 bases not matched to a gene; V was cut back by 3 bases and J by 8 bases. Germline V gene lookup returns CDR1 SGHRS and CDR2 YFSETQ. The CDR3 here is CASSSSTGYGYTF. As DNA, the CDR3 is TGCGCCAGCAGCTCTTCGACAGGGTACGGCTACACCTTC.

Concerning this clonotype: The junction does not match germline at one end; this may be a read error. The V and J genes are TRBV12-3 or TRBV12-4 and TRBJ2-1; TRBD2 matches 8 bases. There are 15 residues in the CDR3. CDR3 nucleotide sequence: TGTGCCGGCAGTTTCATGACTAGCGTTTACAATGAGCAGTTCTTC. Protein product: CAGSFMTSVYNEQFF.

The chain is built from TRBV11-1 and TRBJ2-3; D ambiguous. Per germline, CDR1 SGHAT and CDR2 FQDESV (reference sequence). There are 14 residues in the CDR3. V lost 6 bases and J 5 bases, leaving 15 bases between the germline ends. The DNA for the CDR3 is TGTGCCAGCAGTCCCACGCCTTTTCAAGATACGCAGTATTTT. Its protein is CASSPTPFQDTQYF.

This clonotype was found many times. The gene calls are TRBV7-9 and TRBJ2-1; D might be TRBD2 (6 bases). The CDR3 is 15 amino acids. The germline CDR1 and CDR2 sequences are SEHNR and FQNEAQ (reference sequence). V was pared by 5 bases and J by 4 bases, with 15 bases between. The CDR3 DNA follows: TGTGCCAGCAGCCCACGGCGGGGCTTATACAATGAGCAGTTCTTC. Its translation is CASSPRRGLYNEQFF.

This clonotype has just a few counts. This chain joins TRBV5-5 and TRBJ1-2; TRBD1 matches 9 bases. Germline CDR1 and CDR2: SGHKS and YYEKEE (reference sequence). The CDR3 is 16 residues long. V was clipped by 1 base and J by 8 bases; unmatched bases: 12. CDR3: CASSLRETGQGTGYTF. The DNA for the CDR3 is TGTGCCAGCAGCTTGCGGGAAACCGGACAGGGGACCGGCTACACCTTC.

The table lists this clonotype with a few counts. The V and J genes are TRBV5-1 and TRBJ2-7; 7 bases align to TRBD2. The CDR3 has 14 amino acids. Germline values: CDR1 SGHRS, CDR2 YFSETQ. V lost 1 base, J lost 5 bases, and 6 bases stayed unmatched. In DNA form, the CDR3 reads TGCGCCAGCAGCTTGTCACTAGCGAGCAACGAGCAGTACTTC. Protein sequence: CASSLSLASNEQYF.

This clonotype was detected ten times or more. The chain employs TRBV10-3 and TRBJ2-1, with TRBD2 matching over 11 bases. There are 20 residues in the CDR3. V lost 3 bases and J lost 7; bases outside the gene matches: 20. CDR1 is ENHRY and CDR2 is SYGVKD in the germline V gene. CDR3 coding DNA: TGTGCCATCAGTGAACCAGCAGCAATAGCGGGAGGGTCGAGTAGGAATGAGCAGTTCTTC. This gives the protein CAISEPAAIAGGSSRNEQFF.

This chain connects TRBV5-1 to TRBJ1-2, with D unclear. The V gene's germline CDR1 is SGHRS and CDR2 YFSETQ. Deletions cut 0 bases from V and 7 bases from J, with 10 bases between. The CDR3 consists of 13 residues. CDR3 DNA: TGCGCCAGCAGCTTGGAACGGTCCCTTGGCTACACCTTC. It is translated as CASSLERSLGYTF.

On this clonotype itself: It may be a read error: a sequence one base away is much more abundant. The genes are TRBV20-1 and TRBJ2-5, with TRBD2 as a possible D gene (5 bases). The germline gives CDR1 DFQATT, CDR2 SNEGSKA (reference sequence). The CDR3 loop spans 13 amino acids. The CDR3 region is CSASLAFQETQSF. As DNA, the CDR3 is TGCAGTGCTTCCTTAGCGTTCCAAGAGACCCAGTCCTTC.

In its sample, this clonotype was seen a few times. This chain links TRBV29-1 with TRBJ2-7; 8 bases fit TRBD2. Germline trimming cut 6 bases from V and 4 bases from J; bases unmatched to any gene: 11. This CDR3 is 14 amino acids long. CDR1 is SQVTM, CDR2 ANQGSEA, per germline. This chain's CDR3 is CSVGGLLADYEQYF. The CDR3 DNA sequence: TGCAGCGTGGGAGGTTTACTAGCGGATTACGAGCAGTACTTC.

On this clonotype: Since the CDR3 does not end with the conserved phenylalanine or tryptophan, this likely comes from a read error. The chain recombines TRBV15 with TRBJ2-1; D uncertain. This CDR3 has 13 amino acids. Germline V lookup: CDR1 LNHNV, CDR2 YYDKDF (reference sequence). Trimming removed 1 base from V and 4 bases from J, with 5 bases in between. The CDR3 sequence: CATSRVAYNEQFL. DNA of the CDR3: TGTGCCACCAGCAGAGTCGCTTACAATGAGCAGTTCTTG.

This clonotype was observed at least ten times. The chain joins TRBV29-1 to TRBJ2-5, with 7 bases fitting TRBD1. The germline V gene encodes CDR1 SQVTM and CDR2 ANQGSEA. There are 13 residues in the CDR3. Trimming at V came to 6 bases and at J to 1 base, leaving 5 bases not matched to a gene. Written as DNA, the CDR3 is TGCAGCGTGCCCGGGACAGCCCAAGAGACCCAGTACTTC. This encodes CSVPGTAQETQYF. The full variable domain, rest sourced from reference TRBV29-1 and TRBJ2-5, is SAVISQKPSRDICQRGTSLTIQCQVDSQVTMMFWYRQQPGQSLTLIATANQGSEATYESGFVIDKFPISRPNLTFSTLTVSNMSPEDSSIYLCSVPGTAQETQYFGPGTRLLVL.

The chain couples TRBV29-1 to TRBJ1-5; D uncertain. Germline assignment: CDR1 SQVTM and CDR2 ANQGSEA. CDR3 length equals 14 residues. Deletions cut 4 bases from V and 1 base from J, with 11 bases between. The CDR3 DNA is TGCAGCGTTGCCCGTAGCGGGAGCAATCAGCCCCAGCATTTT. Encoded protein: CSVARSGSNQPQHF.

This clonotype was recorded a few times. The chain joins TRBV20-1 to TRBJ2-7; D is perhaps TRBD2 (5 bases). V gave up 5 bases and J gave up 1 base, with 12 bases separating them. Germline V gene data show CDR1 as DFQATT and CDR2 as SNEGSKA (reference sequence). The CDR3 length is 13 residues. The CDR3 DNA sequence: TGCAGTGCTGGGAGCGGCTCTTCCTACGAGCAGTACTTC. Amino acids: CSAGSGSSYEQYF.

The rearrangement links TRBV12-3 or TRBV12-4 to TRBJ2-6, with 11 bases matching TRBD2. The CDR3 is 19 amino acids. Losses at the gene ends were 3 bases for V and 1 base for J; bases not matched to a gene: 8. The DNA of the CDR3 is TGTGCCAGCAGTTTTTCCCGACTAGCGGGAAGTTCTGGGGCCAACGTCCTGACTTTC. The encoded protein is CASSFSRLAGSSGANVLTF.